This TCR beta chain was documented in a study of cytomegalovirus exposure and HLA in healthy donors. TCRdb keeps only in-frame clones here, not all; method: immunoSEQ multiplex PCR. The sample shows about 160,000 clones, 70% to 90% of them seen only once. After removal of 3 bases from V and 6 bases from J, the junction contained 13 bases not matched to a gene. Per germline, CDR1 SGHTS and CDR2 YDEGEE. The CDR3 runs 16 residues. Findings and caveats of the study: Among TCR beta chains, those listed as cytomegalovirus-associated numbered more than 150.

A word on this clone: Antigen unknown.

Sample: PBMCs. The source is a woman aged 18-30 years in good health and CMV-seronegative. J is TRBJ2-7 and V is TRBV5-8, with TRBD1 matching 9 bases. CDR3 sequence: CASSSYRDREKGEQYF. In DNA, the CDR3 is TGTGCCAGCAGCTCCTATCGGGACAGGGAAAAAGGCGAGCAGTACTTC.